This T cell receptor beta chain appears in the sequencing data of a study of blood T cells in healthy people across ages. As for the study in general: About one barcoded TCR beta cDNA was captured per two T cells.

The CDR3 runs to 13 residues. Per the germline V gene, CDR1 is SGHRS and CDR2 is YFSETQ. Deletions cut 4 bases from V and 2 bases from J, with 6 bases between. The use of a sample-barcoded 5' primer and a J-beta primer mix characterized a second PCR of 7 to 11 cycles. MiXCR was run by TCRdb on the 5' RACE reads, yielding one entry per CDR3 protein. The data show 1,300,000 or so distinct CDR3 sequences, with approximately 63% seen just once and more than 6% held by the top ten. There were healthy Caucasian individuals from Russia, aged about 6 to 100, serving as donors. The specimen sequenced was blood. The chain couples TRBV5-1 to TRBJ1-4; D ambiguous. The receptor comes from a man aged 18 to 35 in good health. CDR3 nucleotides: TGCGCCAGCAGCGACCCTACTAATGAAAAACTGTTTTTT. This codes for CASSDPTNEKLFF.